Listed here is a single T cell receptor beta chain. Its target is not known. The data were produced by immunoSEQ multiplex PCR, yet TCRdb's version contains in-frame clones alone and is incomplete. The sample shows 100,000 to 150,000 clones, 85% to 90% of them seen only once. The data originate from a study of T cell responses to AZD1222 COVID-19 vaccine. Study-wide points: Donor demographics were predominantly white British with a female majority; clonal diversity may be underestimated.

With 2 bases removed from V and 4 bases from J, the gap between germline ends came to 12 bases. Germline lookup yields CDR1 SGHAT and CDR2 FQNNGV. The CDR3 is 16 amino acids. This chain links TRBV11-2 with TRBJ1-6; D possibly corresponds to TRBD1 (5 bases). The sample in question was peripheral blood, obtained on day 0 of AZD1222 vaccination. This receptor was taken from an adult in good health. The CDR3 is CASSLRPDNYNSPLHF. CDR3 DNA: TGTGCCAGCAGCTTAAGGCCGGACAATTATAATTCACCCCTCCACTTT.